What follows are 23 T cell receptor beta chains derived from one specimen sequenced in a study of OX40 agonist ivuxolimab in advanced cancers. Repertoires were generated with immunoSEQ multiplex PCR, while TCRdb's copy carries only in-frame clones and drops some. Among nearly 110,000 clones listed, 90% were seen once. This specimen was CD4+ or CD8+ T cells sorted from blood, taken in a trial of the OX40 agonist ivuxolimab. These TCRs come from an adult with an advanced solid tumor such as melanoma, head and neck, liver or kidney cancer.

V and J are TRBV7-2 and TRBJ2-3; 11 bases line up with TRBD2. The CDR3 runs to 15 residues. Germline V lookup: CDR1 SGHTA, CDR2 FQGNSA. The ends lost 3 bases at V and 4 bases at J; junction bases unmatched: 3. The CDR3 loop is CASSFVAGGADTQYF. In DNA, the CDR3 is TGTGCCAGCAGCTTCGTAGCGGGGGGGGCAGATACGCAGTATTTT.

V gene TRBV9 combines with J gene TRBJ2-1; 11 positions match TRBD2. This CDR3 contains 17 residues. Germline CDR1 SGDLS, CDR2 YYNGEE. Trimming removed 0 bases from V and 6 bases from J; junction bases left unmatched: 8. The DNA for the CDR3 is TGTGCCAGCAGCGTAGCCCCCCCAACTAGCGGGAGCAATGAGCAGTTCTTC. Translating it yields CASSVAPPTSGSNEQFF.

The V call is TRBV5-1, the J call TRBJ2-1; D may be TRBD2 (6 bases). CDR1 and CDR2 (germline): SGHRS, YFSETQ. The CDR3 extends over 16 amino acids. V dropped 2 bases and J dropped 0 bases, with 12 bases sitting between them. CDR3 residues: CASSFNSGSSYNEQFF. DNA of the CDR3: TGCGCCAGCAGCTTTAATAGCGGAAGCTCCTACAATGAGCAGTTCTTC. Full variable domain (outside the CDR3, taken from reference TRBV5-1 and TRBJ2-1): KAGVTQTPRYLIKTRGQQVTLSCSPISGHRSVSWYQQTPGQGLQFLFEYFSETQRNKGNFPGRFSGRQFSNSRSEMNVSTLELGDSALYLCASSFNSGSSYNEQFFGPGTRLTVL.

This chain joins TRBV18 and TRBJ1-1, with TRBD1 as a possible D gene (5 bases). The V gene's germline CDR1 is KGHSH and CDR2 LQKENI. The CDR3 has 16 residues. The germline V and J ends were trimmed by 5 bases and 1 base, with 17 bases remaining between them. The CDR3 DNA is TGTGCCAGCTCAGATCTTCCAAGGGGAACGAACACTGAAGCTTTCTTT. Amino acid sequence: CASSDLPRGTNTEAFF.

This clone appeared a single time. This chain's CDR3 is CASSLWDGETQYF. The CDR3 DNA is TGTGCCAGCAGTTTATGGGACGGGGAGACCCAGTACTTC. The chain carries TRBV28 and TRBJ2-5; D gene uncertain. V was clipped by 0 bases and J by 5 bases, with 7 bases between them. Germline assignment: CDR1 MDHEN and CDR2 SYDVKM. The CDR3 extends over 13 amino acids.

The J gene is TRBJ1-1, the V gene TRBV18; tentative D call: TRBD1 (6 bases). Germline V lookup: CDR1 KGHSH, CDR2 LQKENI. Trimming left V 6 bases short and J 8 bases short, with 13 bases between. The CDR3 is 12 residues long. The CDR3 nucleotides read TGTGCCAGCTCCATACAGGGAAGGGAAGCTTTCTTT. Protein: CASSIQGREAFF.

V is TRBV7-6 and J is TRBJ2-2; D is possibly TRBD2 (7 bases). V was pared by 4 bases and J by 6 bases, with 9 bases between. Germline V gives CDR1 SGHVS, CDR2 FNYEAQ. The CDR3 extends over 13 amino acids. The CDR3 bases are TGTGCCAGCAGCTGGGGGGGGCCCGGGGAGCTGTTTTTT. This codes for CASSWGGPGELFF. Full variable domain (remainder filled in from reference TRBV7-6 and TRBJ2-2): GAGVSQSPRYKVTKRGQDVALRCDPISGHVSLYWYRQALGQGPEFLTYFNYEAQQDKSGLPNDRFSAERPEGSISTLTIQRTEQRDSAMYRCASSWGGPGELFFGEGSRLTVL.

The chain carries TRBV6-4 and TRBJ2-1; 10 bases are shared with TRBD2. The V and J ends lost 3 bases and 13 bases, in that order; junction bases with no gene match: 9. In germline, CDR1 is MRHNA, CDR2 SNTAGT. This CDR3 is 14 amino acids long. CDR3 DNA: TGTGCCAGCAGTGAACTAGCGGGGTCCTCGGGCCAGTTCTTC. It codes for CASSELAGSSGQFF.

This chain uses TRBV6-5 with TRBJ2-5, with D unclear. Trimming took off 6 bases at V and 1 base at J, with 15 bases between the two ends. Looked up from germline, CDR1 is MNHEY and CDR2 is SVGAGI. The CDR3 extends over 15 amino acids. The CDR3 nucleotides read TGTGCCAGCAGGCCAGCAAACCGCCCCCAAGAGACCCAGTACTTC. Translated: CASRPANRPQETQYF.

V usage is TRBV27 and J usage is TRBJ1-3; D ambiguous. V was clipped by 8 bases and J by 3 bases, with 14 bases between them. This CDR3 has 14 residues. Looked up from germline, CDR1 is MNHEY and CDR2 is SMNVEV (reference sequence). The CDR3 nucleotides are TGTGCCAGCGCCCCCGGGTCAATTGGAAACACCATATATTTT. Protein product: CASAPGSIGNTIYF.

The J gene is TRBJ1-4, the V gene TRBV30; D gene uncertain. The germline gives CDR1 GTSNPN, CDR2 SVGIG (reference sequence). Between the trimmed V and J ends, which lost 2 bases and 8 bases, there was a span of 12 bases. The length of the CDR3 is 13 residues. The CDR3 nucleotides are TGTGCCTGGAGTCCCAACTATTGGGAAAAACTGTTTTTT. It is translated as CAWSPNYWEKLFF.

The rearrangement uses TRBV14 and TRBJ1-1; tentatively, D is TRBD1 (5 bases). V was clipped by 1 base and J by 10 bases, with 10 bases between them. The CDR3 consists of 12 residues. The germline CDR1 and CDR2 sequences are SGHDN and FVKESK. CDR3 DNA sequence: TGTGCCAGCAGCCAAGGGAGGGGCCGAGCTTTCTTT. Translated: CASSQGRGRAFF.

CDR3 sequence: CAWSRTGTTEAFF. The CDR3 coding sequence is TGTGCCTGGAGTCGTACGGGAACCACTGAAGCTTTCTTT. The chain uses TRBV30 and TRBJ1-1, with unresolved D. The germline V gene has CDR1 GTSNPN and CDR2 SVGIG (reference sequence). Trimming removed 2 bases from V and 4 bases from J, with 11 bases in between. CDR3 size: 13 residues.

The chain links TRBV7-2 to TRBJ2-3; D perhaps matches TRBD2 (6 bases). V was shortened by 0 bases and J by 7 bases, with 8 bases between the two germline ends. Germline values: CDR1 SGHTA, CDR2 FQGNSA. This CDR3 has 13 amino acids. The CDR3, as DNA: TGTGCCAGCAGCTTAGCAACTAGCTATACGCAGTATTTT. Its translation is CASSLATSYTQYF.

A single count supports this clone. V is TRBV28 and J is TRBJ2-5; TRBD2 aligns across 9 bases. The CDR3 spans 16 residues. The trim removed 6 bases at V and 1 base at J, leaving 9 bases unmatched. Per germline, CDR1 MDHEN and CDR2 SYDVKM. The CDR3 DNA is TGTGCCAGCAGCCCCTGGGGGCGGGGGGGCCAAGAGACCCAGTACTTC. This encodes CASSPWGRGGQETQYF.

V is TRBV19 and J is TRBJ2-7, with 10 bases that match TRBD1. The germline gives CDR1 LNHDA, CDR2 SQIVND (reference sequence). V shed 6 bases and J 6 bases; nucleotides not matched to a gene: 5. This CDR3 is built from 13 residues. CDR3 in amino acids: CASRPGTGAEQYF. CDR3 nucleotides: TGTGCCAGTAGACCCGGGACAGGGGCCGAGCAGTACTTC.

The CDR3 is CASSFQPGNTIYF. In nucleotides, the CDR3 is TGTGCCAGCAGCTTCCAACCTGGAAACACCATATATTTT. V gene TRBV7-6 combines with J gene TRBJ1-3, with D hard to call. The CDR3 has 13 residues. The germline V and J ends were trimmed by 3 bases and 2 bases, with 5 bases remaining between them. Per the germline V gene, CDR1 is SGHVS and CDR2 is FNYEAQ.

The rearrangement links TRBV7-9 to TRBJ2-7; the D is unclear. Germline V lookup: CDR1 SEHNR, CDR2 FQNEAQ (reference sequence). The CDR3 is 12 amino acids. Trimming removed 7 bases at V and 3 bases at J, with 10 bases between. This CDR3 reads CASTADGYEQYF. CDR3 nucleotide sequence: TGTGCCAGCACGGCGGACGGCTACGAGCAGTACTTC. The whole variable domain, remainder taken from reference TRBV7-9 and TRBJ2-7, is DTGVSQNPRHKITKRGQNVTFRCDPISEHNRLYWYRQTLGQGPEFLTYFQNEAQLEKSRLLSDRFSAERPKGSFSTLEIQRTEQGDSAMYLCASTADGYEQYFGPGTRLTVT.

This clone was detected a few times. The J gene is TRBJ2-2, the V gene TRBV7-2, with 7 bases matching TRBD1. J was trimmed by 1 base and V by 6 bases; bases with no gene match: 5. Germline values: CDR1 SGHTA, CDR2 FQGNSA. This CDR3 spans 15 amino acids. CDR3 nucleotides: TGTGCCAGCAGAACCGGGACAGAGAACACCGGGGAGCTGTTTTTT. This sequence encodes CASRTGTENTGELFF.

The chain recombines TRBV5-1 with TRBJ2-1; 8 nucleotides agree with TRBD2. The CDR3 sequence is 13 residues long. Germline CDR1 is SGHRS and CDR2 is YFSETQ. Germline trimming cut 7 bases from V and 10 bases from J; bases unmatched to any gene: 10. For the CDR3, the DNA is TGCGCCAGCTCGATAGCGGGGCCAAACGAGCAGTTCTTC. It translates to CASSIAGPNEQFF.

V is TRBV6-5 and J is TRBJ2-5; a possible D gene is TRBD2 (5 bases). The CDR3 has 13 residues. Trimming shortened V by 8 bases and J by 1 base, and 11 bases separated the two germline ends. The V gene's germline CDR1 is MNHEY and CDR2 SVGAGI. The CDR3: CASGVAPQETQYF. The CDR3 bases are TGTGCCAGCGGTGTAGCGCCCCAAGAGACCCAGTACTTC.

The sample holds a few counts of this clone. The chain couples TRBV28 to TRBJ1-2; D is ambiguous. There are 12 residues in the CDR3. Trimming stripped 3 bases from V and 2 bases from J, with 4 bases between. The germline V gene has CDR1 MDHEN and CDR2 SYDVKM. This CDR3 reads CASSFSNYGYTF. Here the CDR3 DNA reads TGTGCCAGCAGTTTCTCAAACTATGGCTACACCTTC.

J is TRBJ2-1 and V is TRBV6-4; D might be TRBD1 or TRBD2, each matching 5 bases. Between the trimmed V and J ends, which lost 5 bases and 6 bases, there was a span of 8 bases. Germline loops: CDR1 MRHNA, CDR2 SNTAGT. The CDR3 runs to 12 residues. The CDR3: CASSRDGNEQFF. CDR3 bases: TGTGCCAGCAGTCGGGACGGCAATGAGCAGTTCTTC.